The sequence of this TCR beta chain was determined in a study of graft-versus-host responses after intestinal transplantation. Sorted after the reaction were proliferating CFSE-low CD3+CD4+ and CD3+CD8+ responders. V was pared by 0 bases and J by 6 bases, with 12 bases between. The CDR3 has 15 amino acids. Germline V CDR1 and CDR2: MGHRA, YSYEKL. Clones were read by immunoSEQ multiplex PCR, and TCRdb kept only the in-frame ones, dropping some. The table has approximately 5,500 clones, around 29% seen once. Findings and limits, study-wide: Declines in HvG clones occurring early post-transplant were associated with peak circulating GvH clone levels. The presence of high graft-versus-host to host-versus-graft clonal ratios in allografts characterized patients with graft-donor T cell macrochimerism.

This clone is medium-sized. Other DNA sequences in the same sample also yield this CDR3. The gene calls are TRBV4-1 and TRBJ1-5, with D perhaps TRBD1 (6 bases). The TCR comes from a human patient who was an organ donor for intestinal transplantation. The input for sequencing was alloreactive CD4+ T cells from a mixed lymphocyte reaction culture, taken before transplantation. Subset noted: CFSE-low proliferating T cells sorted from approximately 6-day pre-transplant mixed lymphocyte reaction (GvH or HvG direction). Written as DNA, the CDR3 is TGCGCCAGCAGCCAAGAAAAAAGGGGGGGTCAGCCCCAGCATTTT. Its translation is CASSQEKRGGQPQHF.